These 14 T cell receptor beta chains were all obtained from the same sample, sequenced in a study of T-cell memory formation after mild COVID-19. TCRdb reprocessed the 5' RACE reads with MiXCR, giving one entry per CDR3 protein. The table lists approximately 560,000 distinct CDR3 sequences, 17% of them singletons, with approximately 8.1% in the top ten. The sequencing input was PBMCs or a T cell subset sorted from them (not recorded which). All receptors derive from an adult woman who had mild COVID-19 (a few samples of this study predate the infection). Cell type and time point are not known.

In its sample, this clonotype was seen many times. The chain employs TRBV7-9 and TRBJ2-5; possible D gene TRBD2, 5 bases. This CDR3 spans 15 amino acids. The germline V gene has CDR1 SEHNR and CDR2 FQNEAQ (reference sequence). Trimming took off 4 bases at V and 1 base at J, with 13 bases between the two ends. CDR3: CASSSYGVPQETQYF. As DNA, the CDR3 is TGTGCCAGCAGCTCATACGGGGTACCCCAAGAGACCCAGTACTTC.

Only a few counts were recorded for this clonotype. The CDR3 sequence: CASRLVRGSNQPQHF. CDR3 bases: TGTGCCAGCAGGCTTGTCAGGGGGAGCAATCAGCCCCAGCATTTT. The chain is built from TRBV6-5 and TRBJ1-5, with TRBD1 identical over 7 bases. The CDR3 consists of 15 residues. The J segment lost 1 base and the V segment lost 6 bases, leaving 6 bases of the junction unmatched. Per germline, CDR1 MNHEY and CDR2 SVGAGI.

This clonotype was found a few times. The J gene is TRBJ2-5, the V gene TRBV5-1, with D maybe TRBD1 (6 bases). V dropped 5 bases and J dropped 2 bases, with 16 bases sitting between them. The germline gives CDR1 SGHRS, CDR2 YFSETQ. This CDR3 has 15 amino acids. Written as DNA, the CDR3 is TGCGCCAGCAGGTCCGGTAGGGGGTTACAAGAGACCCAGTACTTC. Translating it yields CASRSGRGLQETQYF.

The rearrangement joins TRBV7-6 to TRBJ2-3; 9 positions agree with TRBD2. V lost 5 bases, J lost 1 base, and 7 bases stayed unmatched. Germline CDR1 SGHVS, CDR2 FNYEAQ. There are 16 residues in the CDR3. The CDR3 here is CASSPQRGAGTDTQYF. CDR3 sequence (DNA): TGTGCCAGCAGCCCCCAGCGGGGGGCTGGCACAGATACGCAGTATTTT.

The chain recombines TRBV29-1 with TRBJ1-1; D gene unclear. Germline values: CDR1 SQVTM, CDR2 ANQGSEA. With 3 bases removed from V and 1 base from J, the gap between germline ends came to 9 bases. CDR3 length equals 13 residues. CDR3 protein: CSVDWERNTEAFF. In DNA, the CDR3 is TGCAGCGTTGATTGGGAGAGGAACACTGAAGCTTTCTTT.

The chain uses TRBV10-3 and TRBJ2-7, with D perhaps TRBD1 (6 bases). Germline V gene lookup returns CDR1 ENHRY and CDR2 SYGVKD. This CDR3 comprises 16 residues. Trimming stripped 6 bases from V and 3 bases from J, with 21 bases between. The CDR3: CAISTTGQTGVYEQYF. In DNA form, the CDR3 reads TGTGCCATCAGCACCACCGGACAGACCGGGGTCTACGAGCAGTACTTC.

The chain uses TRBV29-1 and TRBJ2-2; D is perhaps TRBD1 or TRBD2 (5 bases each). The CDR3 has 15 amino acids. In germline, CDR1 is SQVTM, CDR2 ANQGSEA. Trimming removed 5 bases from V and 7 bases from J, with 20 bases in between. In DNA form, the CDR3 reads TGCAGCGTTTCCCTACGAGGGGTTGACTTCGGGGAGCTGTTTTTT. This sequence encodes CSVSLRGVDFGELFF.

This clonotype occurred a few times. The chain is built from TRBV19 and TRBJ1-1, with D tentatively TRBD1 (6 bases). The ends were cut back, 6 bases at V and 5 bases at J, with 16 bases in the middle. This CDR3 spans 14 amino acids. CDR1 and CDR2 from the germline V gene are LNHDA and SQIVND (reference sequence). The CDR3 nucleotides read TGTGCCAGTAGGCCTAGGGGGGATAGAACTGAAGCTTTCTTT. Translated, it gives CASRPRGDRTEAFF.

This clonotype came up a few times. The V gene is TRBV10-3, the J gene TRBJ1-1, with unresolved D. Germline V gene sequence: CDR1 ENHRY, CDR2 SYGVKD. V was shortened by 8 bases and J by 1 base, with 11 bases between the two germline ends. The CDR3 extends over 13 amino acids. The CDR3 DNA is TGTGCCATCTGTCAACAGCCGAACACTGAAGCTTTCTTT. Encoded protein: CAICQQPNTEAFF.

As regards this clonotype: A much larger clonotype is one base distant, so this may be a read error. The chain recombines TRBV5-1 with TRBJ2-2, with 10 nucleotides matching TRBD1. V lost 3 bases, J lost 3 bases, and 2 bases stayed unmatched. This CDR3 has 15 amino acids. Germline CDR1 is SGHRS and CDR2 is YFSETQ. CDR3 coding DNA: TGCGCCAGCAGCTCCGGGACAGGGGACACCGGGGAGCTGTTTTTT. Amino acids: CASSSGTGDTGELFF.

V is TRBV6-2 or TRBV6-3 and J is TRBJ1-5; no reliable D call. The length of the CDR3 is 13 residues. V dropped 8 bases and J dropped 1 base, with 9 bases sitting between them. Germline-derived CDR1 and CDR2 are MNHEY and SVGEGT. CDR3 DNA sequence: TGTGCCAGCCGACTGGTAAGCAATCAGCCCCAGCATTTT. Encoded protein: CASRLVSNQPQHF.

V gene TRBV30 combines with J gene TRBJ2-7, with TRBD2 matching over 14 bases. The V and J ends lost 1 base and 6 bases, in that order; junction bases with no gene match: 11. CDR1 and CDR2 from the germline V gene are GTSNPN and SVGIG (reference sequence). This CDR3 has 17 residues. The CDR3 is CAWSGARLAGGRSEQYF. Written as DNA, the CDR3 is TGTGCCTGGAGTGGGGCCCGACTAGCGGGAGGGCGTTCCGAGCAGTACTTC.

The sample holds a few counts of this clonotype. V and J are TRBV11-1 and TRBJ2-3, with 10 bases fitting TRBD2. Trimming cost V 5 bases and J 2 bases; bases outside gene matches: 7. Germline assignment: CDR1 SGHAT and CDR2 FQDESV (reference sequence). This CDR3 is 16 amino acids long. CDR3 amino acids: CASSPRTSGYTDTQYF. Written as DNA, the CDR3 is TGTGCCAGCAGCCCTCGGACTAGCGGCTACACAGATACGCAGTATTTT.

The chain couples TRBV7-9 to TRBJ2-1; D might be TRBD1 (5 bases). The CDR3 length is 16 residues. V shed 4 bases and J shed 2 bases, with 15 bases lying between them. In germline, CDR1 is SEHNR, CDR2 FQNEAQ (reference sequence). The CDR3 region has the DNA TGTGCCAGCAGCTCGGTGACAGTTTTTGCCTACAATGAGCAGTTCTTC. Encoded protein: CASSSVTVFAYNEQFF.